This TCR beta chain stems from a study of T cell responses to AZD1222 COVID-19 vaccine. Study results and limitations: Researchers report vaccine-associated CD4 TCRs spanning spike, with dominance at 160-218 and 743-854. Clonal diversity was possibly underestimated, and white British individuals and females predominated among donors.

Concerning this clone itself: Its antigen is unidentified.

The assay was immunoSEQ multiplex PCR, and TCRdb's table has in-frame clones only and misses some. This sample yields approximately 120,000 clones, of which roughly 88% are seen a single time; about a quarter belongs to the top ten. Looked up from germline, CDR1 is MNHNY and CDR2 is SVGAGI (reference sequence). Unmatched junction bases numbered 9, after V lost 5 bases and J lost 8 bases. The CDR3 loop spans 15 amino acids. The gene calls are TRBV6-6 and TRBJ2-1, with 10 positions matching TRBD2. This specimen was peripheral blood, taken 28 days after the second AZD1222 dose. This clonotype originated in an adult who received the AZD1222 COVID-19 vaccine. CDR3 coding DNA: TGTGCCAGCAGTAGGAGCGGGGGGGTGTTCCATGAGCAGTTCTTC. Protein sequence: CASSRSGGVFHEQFF.